What follows is one T cell receptor beta chain and its context. Its antigen is still unknown. TCRdb's copy holds only in-frame clones and misses some; the assay was immunoSEQ multiplex PCR. Here the sample spans 20,000 to 25,000 clones, less than 98% being singletons. The data derive from a study of T cells in tuberculosis. Study overall: CD1B tetramers identified T cells specific for mycobacterial lipid GMM.

Study-wide results and limits: Selection depended on which cryopreserved specimens were available. Smaller alpha distances in active tuberculosis partly reflected shorter CDR3-alpha lengths. GMM-specific TCRs were nearer to active tuberculosis alpha repertoires, suggesting expansion.

This CDR3 spans 14 amino acids. In germline, CDR1 is SEHNR, CDR2 FQNEAQ (reference sequence). V was pared by 5 bases and J by 8 bases, with 18 bases between. This chain connects TRBV7-9 to TRBJ1-2; tentatively, D is TRBD1 (5 bases). This sequence was found in a donor aged 10 to 29 with latent tuberculosis or without tuberculosis infection. The sequenced sample consisted of PBMCs. In DNA form, the CDR3 reads TGTGCCAGCAGCCAGCAGAATTTGGGACTCGGCTACACCTTC. As protein: CASSQQNLGLGYTF.